Presented here are 24 T cell receptor beta chains from one specimen sequenced in a study of tumor and adjacent non-tumor tissue in lung cancer. RNA was extracted from bulk tissue without any cell sorting. A modified ARM-PCR protocol with three rounds of nested PCR amplified TCRbeta. TCRdb re-analysed the multiplex PCR reads in MiXCR, keeping a single row per CDR3 protein. The table includes roughly 67,000 distinct CDR3 sequences, just under 60% detected once. Source material: lung tumor tissue. The receptors originated from a man between 45 and 60 years old with non-small cell lung cancer.

This clonotype showed up just a few times. The V and J genes are TRBV7-2 and TRBJ1-2; D remains ambiguous. V was trimmed by 5 bases and J by 4 bases, leaving 8 bases between them. The CDR3 covers 12 residues. Germline CDR1 SGHTA, CDR2 FQGNSA. The CDR3 protein is CASSEYSYGYTF. In DNA form, the CDR3 reads TGTGCCAGCAGCGAATACAGCTATGGCTACACCTTC.

Regarding this clonotype: This may be a read error: a much more frequent sequence differs by one nucleotide. The chain links TRBV4-2 to TRBJ2-1; no firm D call. Germline-derived CDR1 and CDR2 are LGHNA and YNFKEQ. This CDR3 comprises 13 residues. CDR3 sequence (DNA): TGTGTCAGCAGCCAAGAATTGGGCAATGAGCAGTTCTTC. Protein product: CVSSQELGNEQFF.

On this clonotype: A read error may account for a junction end that differs from germline. The chain has TRBV6-6 and TRBJ2-7; 7 bases are a match to TRBD2. The germline V gene encodes CDR1 MNHNY and CDR2 SVGAGI (reference sequence). This CDR3 is 16 amino acids long. The chain's CDR3 is CDSSYSGTGGGYEQYF. For the CDR3, the DNA is TGTGACAGCAGTTACTCGGGGACCGGGGGAGGGTACGAGCAGTACTTC.

For this clonotype: A read error is possible here, since a much larger clone lies one base away. The chain combines TRBV6-1 with TRBJ1-4; no clear D gene. The CDR3 runs to 16 residues. Germline CDR1 and CDR2: MNHNS and SASEGT. Trimming stripped 0 bases from V and 7 bases from J, with 15 bases between. Here the CDR3 reads CASSEAGDGWREKLFF. Here the CDR3 DNA reads TGTGCCAGCAGTGAAGCGGGCGACGGGTGGCGTGAAAAACTGTTTTTT.

The count of this clonotype is one. The rearrangement links TRBV4-1 to TRBJ2-5; no definite D call. The V gene lost 5 bases and the J gene lost 3 bases, with 13 bases spanning the gap. This CDR3 has 14 residues. The germline V gene has CDR1 MGHRA and CDR2 YSYEKL. The CDR3 protein is CASSVMGNKETQYF. CDR3 bases: TGCGCCAGCAGCGTGATGGGAAACAAAGAGACCCAGTACTTC.

About this clonotype: Mismatch with germline at one junction end may stem from a read error. J is TRBJ2-3 and V is TRBV20-1, with 7 bases lining up with TRBD1. CDR1 is DFQATT and CDR2 is SNEGSKA in the germline V gene (reference sequence). The CDR3 loop spans 15 amino acids. The CDR3 coding sequence is TGCAGTGCCCCTTTACCGAGGGGGCGTACAGGTACGCAGTTTTTT. Encoded protein: CSAPLPRGRTGTQFF.

The rearrangement links TRBV11-3 to TRBJ2-2; possible D gene TRBD2, 6 bases. The CDR3 totals 14 residues. Germline CDR1 reads SGHNT; CDR2 reads YENEEA. CDR3 coding DNA: TGTGCAAGTAGCCCCATCATGCGGGGCGGGGAGCTGTTTTTT. This translates into CASSPIMRGGELFF.

This clonotype was found a few times. Compared with germline, one end of the junction differs, possibly owing to a read error. V and J are TRBV29-1 and TRBJ2-1; a weak D match, TRBD1 (6 bases). The CDR3 has 11 amino acids. Germline CDR1 reads SQVTM; CDR2 reads ANQGSEA. CDR3 coding DNA: TGTACAGGGAGCTCCTACAAAGAGCAATTCTTC. Translation: CTGSSYKEQFF.

Only a few counts were recorded for this clonotype. This rearrangement joins TRBV5-1 to TRBJ1-1; D is undetermined. The V end was cut by 0 bases, the J end by 4 bases, with 10 bases between. CDR1 SGHRS and CDR2 YFSETQ come from the germline V gene. CDR3 length equals 14 residues. The CDR3 DNA follows: TGCGCCAGCAGCTTGGATCCGGGGAGCACTGAAGCTTTCTTT. This translates into CASSLDPGSTEAFF.

This clonotype is deemed medium-sized. This chain connects TRBV6-2 or TRBV6-3 to TRBJ1-6, with a weak D call TRBD1 (6 bases). Germline loops: CDR1 MNHEY, CDR2 SVGEGT. V lost 6 bases and J lost 10, with 16 bases in between. This CDR3 has 14 amino acids. CDR3 loop: CASREQGFVSPLHF. In DNA form, the CDR3 reads TGTGCCAGCAGGGAACAGGGATTTGTATCACCCCTCCACTTT.

Notes on this clonotype: One junction end disagrees with the germline gene, perhaps due to a read error. The rearrangement links TRBV10-3 to TRBJ2-7; D may be TRBD2 (7 bases). This CDR3 spans 15 amino acids. Germline V gene sequence: CDR1 ENHRY, CDR2 SYGVKD. The CDR3 DNA follows: TGTGCCATCAGAGAGTCGGTGGGAGGGGGATCTGAGCAGTACTTC. Its translation is CAIRESVGGGSEQYF.

Points on this clonotype: This CDR3 is missing its conserved last phenylalanine or tryptophan, likely due to a read error. This sequence joins TRBV20-1 and TRBJ2-5; D remains ambiguous. CDR3 length: 16 amino acids. Germline loops: CDR1 DFQATT, CDR2 SNEGSKA (reference sequence). The V and J ends lost 6 bases and 9 bases respectively, with 29 bases between them. The CDR3 bases are TGCAGTGCCCTAAGACGGATACCCTGGAATAAGCCCGCCCAGTACTTA. Its translation is CSALRRIPWNKPAQYL.

On this clonotype: It may be a read error: a sequence one base away is much more abundant. The rearrangement joins TRBV10-3 to TRBJ2-1; either TRBD1 or TRBD2 may fit D (6 bases each). Germline V CDR1 and CDR2: ENHRY, SYGVKD. V was trimmed by 10 bases and J by 7 bases, leaving 23 bases between them. The CDR3 is 15 residues long. CDR3 in amino acids: CASGQQLTGVNEQFF. The CDR3 DNA is TGTGCCAGCGGACAGCAACTAACGGGAGTGAATGAGCAGTTCTTC.

For this clonotype: In this CDR3 the conserved last residue, phenylalanine or tryptophan, is missing, so a read error is likely. The DNA is omitted, as the CDR3 cannot be located on it reliably, and the CDR3 follows TCRdb's listing. This chain joins TRBV6-1 and TRBJ1-6; the listed D gene, TRBD1, was not tested against the DNA. CDR1 MNHNS and CDR2 SASEGT come from the germline V gene. The CDR3 spans 11 residues, counting both ends. The CDR3 sequence is CASSEGATLQS.

This chain connects TRBV11-2 to TRBJ2-7, with D perhaps matching TRBD1 (6 bases). The CDR3 covers 13 residues. Trimming cost V 10 bases and J 6 bases, with 19 bases left between them. The germline V gene has CDR1 SGHAT and CDR2 FQNNGV. The CDR3: CAIMQGIGGEQYF. The DNA for the CDR3 is TGTGCCATCATGCAAGGGATAGGGGGCGAGCAGTACTTC. The full variable domain, its missing parts supplied by reference TRBV11-2 and TRBJ2-7, is EAGVAQSPRYKIIEKRQSVAFWCNPISGHATLYWYQQILGQGPKLLIQFQNNGVVDDSQLPKDRFSAERLKGVDSTLKIQPAKLEDSAVYLCAIMQGIGGEQYFGPGTRLTVT.

As to this clonotype: The junction departs from the called germline gene at one end, perhaps through a read error. The CDR3 is CASSPFPGISARGGELFF. For the CDR3, the DNA is TGTGCAAGCAGTCCATTTCCGGGGATTAGCGCCCGGGGGGGGGAGCTGTTTTTT. The chain is built from TRBV7-8 and TRBJ2-2; a possible D gene is TRBD2 (6 bases). Germline V gene lookup returns CDR1 SGHVS and CDR2 FQNEAQ. CDR3 length: 18 amino acids.

The rearrangement links TRBV10-3 to TRBJ2-3; perhaps TRBD2 as D (5 bases). Trimming took off 5 bases at V and 4 bases at J, with 10 bases between the two ends. The CDR3 length is 13 residues. Germline V gene lookup returns CDR1 ENHRY and CDR2 SYGVKD. The CDR3 bases are TGTGCCATCAGTATCGGGGTAGCAGATACGCAGTATTTT. Residues: CAISIGVADTQYF.

This clonotype was observed a handful of times. A much larger clone is a single base away; this may be a read error. The chain has TRBV12-3 or TRBV12-4 and TRBJ1-1, with 7 positions matching TRBD1. The CDR3 covers 14 residues. CDR3 sequence reads: CASSPRTGNIEAFF. As DNA, the CDR3 is TGTGCCAGCAGCCCGCGGACAGGAAACATTGAAGCTTTCTTT.

Comments on this clonotype: One end of the junction fails to match germline, which may point to a read error. This chain joins TRBV28 and TRBJ1-1; no firm D call. Germline CDR1 is MDHEN and CDR2 is SYDVKM. The CDR3 runs 13 residues. The CDR3 DNA is TGTGCCAACAGTTTGCCCCAAGACACTGAAGCTTTCTTT. Translated: CANSLPQDTEAFF.

A remark on this clonotype: A much larger clone lies one base from this, so it may be a read error. The chain links TRBV10-2 to TRBJ1-5; D gene unclear. CDR1 WSHSY and CDR2 SAAADI come from the germline V gene. Between the trimmed V and J ends, which lost 3 bases and 9 bases, there was a span of 9 bases. The CDR3 runs to 12 residues. This CDR3 reads CASSDPPRPQHF. Here the CDR3 DNA reads TGCGCCAGCAGTGATCCCCCTCGGCCCCAGCATTTT.

The gene calls are TRBV10-1 and TRBJ2-2, with 7 bases lining up with TRBD2. The CDR3 consists of 14 residues. Germline CDR1 reads WNHNN; CDR2 reads SYGVQD (reference sequence). The V gene end was trimmed by 11 bases and the J gene end by 5 bases; junction bases not matched to a gene: 11. The CDR3: CAGSEAGYTGELFF. In DNA, the CDR3 is TGCGCCGGAAGTGAAGCGGGATATACCGGGGAGCTGTTTTTT.

This clonotype was recorded at least ten times. The chain recombines TRBV10-3 with TRBJ2-7; maybe TRBD1 (5 bases). The V gene's germline CDR1 is ENHRY and CDR2 SYGVKD. The V end lost 2 bases, the J end lost 3 bases, and 14 bases lay between the germline ends. The CDR3 contains 15 residues. The CDR3 region has the DNA TGTGCCATCAGTGAGCGCCCCCCGACAGACTACGAGCAGTACTTC. Protein sequence: CAISERPPTDYEQYF.

This clonotype has only a few counts. The V and J genes are TRBV2 and TRBJ1-5; a weak D match, TRBD1 (5 bases). V was clipped by 8 bases and J by 5 bases, with 16 bases between them. Germline V gene sequence: CDR1 SNHLY, CDR2 FYNNEI. CDR3 size: 14 residues. DNA of the CDR3: TGTGCCAGCGACCGGGACGGTGGTTATCAGCCCCAGCATTTT. This sequence encodes CASDRDGGYQPQHF. Based on the CDR3 plus reference TRBV2 and TRBJ1-5, the full variable domain is EPEVTQTPSHQVTQMGQEVILRCVPISNHLYFYWYRQILGQKVEFLVSFYNNEISEKSEIFDDQFSVERPDGSNFTLKIRSTKLEDSAMYFCASDRDGGYQPQHFGDGTRLSIL.

In its sample, this clonotype was seen a few times. This chain uses TRBV25-1 with TRBJ2-1; 10 positions agree with TRBD1. Germline V gives CDR1 MGHDK, CDR2 SYGVNS. V trimming: 8 bases; J trimming: 9 bases; junction bases outside the gene matches: 10. This CDR3 comprises 14 residues. In nucleotides, the CDR3 is TGTGCCAGCTTTACGGACAGGGGGTTCGGTGAGCAGTTCTTC. It translates to CASFTDRGFGEQFF.